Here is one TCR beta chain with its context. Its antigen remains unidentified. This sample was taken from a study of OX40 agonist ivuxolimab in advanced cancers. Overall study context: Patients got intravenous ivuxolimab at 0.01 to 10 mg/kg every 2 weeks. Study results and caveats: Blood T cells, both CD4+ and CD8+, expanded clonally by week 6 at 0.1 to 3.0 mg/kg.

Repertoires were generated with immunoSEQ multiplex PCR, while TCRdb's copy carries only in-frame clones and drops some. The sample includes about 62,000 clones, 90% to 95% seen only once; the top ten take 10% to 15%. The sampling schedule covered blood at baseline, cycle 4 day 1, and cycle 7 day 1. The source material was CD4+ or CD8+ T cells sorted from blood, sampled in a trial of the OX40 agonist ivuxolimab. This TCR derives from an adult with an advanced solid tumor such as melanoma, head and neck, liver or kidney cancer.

The CDR3 region is CSGSRGNEQFF. CDR3 DNA sequence: TGCAGTGGTAGTAGGGGGAATGAGCAGTTCTTC. V is TRBV20-1 and J is TRBJ2-1; a weak D match, TRBD1 (6 bases). Germline loops: CDR1 DFQATT, CDR2 SNEGSKA (reference sequence). Trimming shortened V by 7 bases and J by 7 bases, and 11 bases separated the two germline ends. This CDR3 is built from 11 residues.